The T cell receptor beta chain under discussion was sequenced for a study of shared clonotypes between healthy human individuals. Study-level background: Sampling drew on donors who were two women and a few men aged 18 to 49. Study-level results: It was anticipated that sequencing depth would influence how many clonotypes donors shared.

The repertoire was sequenced with immunoSEQ multiplex PCR; TCRdb's copy has only in-frame clones and lacks some. The sample carries 520,000 or so clones, roughly 78% recorded once. In regard to this clone: Its antigen is as yet unknown.

The germline V and J ends were trimmed by 0 bases and 0 bases, with 9 bases remaining between them. There are 15 residues in the CDR3. The V gene's germline CDR1 is SGHRS and CDR2 YFSETQ. This chain uses TRBV5-1 with TRBJ2-5; unclear D gene. This TCR derives from a middle-aged woman in good health. Some clones in this sample may be carry-over from other donors' samples. The sequenced sample was PBMCs. CDR3 sequence: CASSLVAVNQETQYF. The CDR3, as DNA: TGCGCCAGCAGCTTGGTTGCAGTAAACCAAGAGACCCAGTACTTC.